Listed here are 29 T cell receptor beta chains from one sample, sequenced in a study of OX40 agonist ivuxolimab in advanced cancers. Profiled with immunoSEQ multiplex PCR; TCRdb holds only in-frame clones, not every one. The data hold under 45,000 clones, with 80% to 90% observed a single time. The starting material was CD4+ or CD8+ T cells sorted from blood, obtained in a trial of the OX40 agonist ivuxolimab. These receptors originate from an adult with an advanced solid tumor such as melanoma, head and neck, liver or kidney cancer.

The V and J genes are TRBV7-8 and TRBJ2-3; D ambiguous. V dropped 2 bases and J dropped 2 bases, with 8 bases sitting between them. The CDR3 has 14 residues. Germline assignment: CDR1 SGHVS and CDR2 FQNEAQ. CDR3 nucleotide sequence: TGTGCCAGCAGCTTATCTTCCGTCACAGATACGCAGTATTTT. Translation gives CASSLSSVTDTQYF.

The chain combines TRBV30 with TRBJ2-7, with TRBD2 matching over 9 bases. CDR1 and CDR2 from the germline V gene are GTSNPN and SVGIG (reference sequence). The trim removed 1 base at V and 3 bases at J, leaving 7 bases unmatched. The CDR3 totals 15 residues. The CDR3 coding sequence is TGTGCCTGGAGTGGATCTAGCGGGACTTACTACGAGCAGTACTTC. Its protein product is CAWSGSSGTYYEQYF.

V usage is TRBV7-3 and J usage is TRBJ1-1, with D perhaps TRBD1 (5 bases). The germline V and J ends were trimmed by 8 bases and 0 bases, with 10 bases remaining between them. Germline CDR1 reads SGHTA; CDR2 reads FQGTGA. This CDR3 is built from 13 residues. This CDR3 reads CASRLDMNTEAFF. In nucleotides, the CDR3 is TGTGCCAGCCGGCTGGACATGAACACTGAAGCTTTCTTT.

The rearrangement links TRBV9 to TRBJ2-7; 7 positions agree with TRBD1. The CDR3 has 14 amino acids. The germline V gene encodes CDR1 SGDLS and CDR2 YYNGEE. V trimming: 3 bases; J trimming: 2 bases; junction bases outside the gene matches: 5. In DNA, the CDR3 is TGTGCCAGCAGCGAACAGGGGACCCCCTACGAGCAGTACTTC. This codes for CASSEQGTPYEQYF. The full variable domain, rest sourced from reference TRBV9 and TRBJ2-7, is DSGVTQTPKHLITATGQRVTLRCSPRSGDLSVYWYQQSLDQGLQFLIQYYNGEERAKGNILERFSAQQFPDLHSELNLSSLELGDSALYFCASSEQGTPYEQYFGPGTRLTVT.

This chain joins TRBV6-6 and TRBJ1-2; no clear D. Trimming stripped 6 bases from V and 0 bases from J, with 8 bases between. The CDR3 consists of 13 residues. From germline, CDR1 is MNHNY and CDR2 SVGAGI (reference sequence). The CDR3, as DNA: TGTGCCAGCAGGGACGGGACTAACTATGGCTACACCTTC. Translation gives CASRDGTNYGYTF.

The V gene is TRBV29-1, the J gene TRBJ2-1; D is possibly TRBD2 (6 bases). V was clipped by 4 bases and J by 3 bases, with 16 bases between them. Germline CDR1 SQVTM, CDR2 ANQGSEA. This CDR3 has 15 amino acids. CDR3 amino acids: CSVAVVGLYYNEQFF. DNA of the CDR3: TGCAGCGTTGCGGTAGTGGGACTGTACTACAATGAGCAGTTCTTC.

The CDR3 DNA reads TGTGCCAGCTCACTGACCACAGATACGCAGTATTTT. It specifies CASSLTTDTQYF. The chain is built from TRBV18 and TRBJ2-3; D remains unclear. The CDR3 consists of 12 residues. CDR1 KGHSH and CDR2 LQKENI come from the germline V gene. V was cut by 4 bases and J by 2 bases, with 4 bases left in between.

V usage is TRBV5-1 and J usage is TRBJ2-6; D gene uncertain. The germline V gene encodes CDR1 SGHRS and CDR2 YFSETQ. V dropped 2 bases and J dropped 0 bases, with 18 bases sitting between them. CDR3 length equals 19 residues. The CDR3 here is CASSFIEQTPLSGANVLTF. The CDR3 DNA sequence: TGCGCCAGCAGCTTTATCGAACAGACCCCCCTCTCTGGGGCCAACGTCCTGACTTTC.

The chain carries TRBV9 and TRBJ2-2; 10 positions agree with TRBD1. V was clipped by 4 bases and J by 5 bases; unmatched bases: 8. CDR1 is SGDLS and CDR2 is YYNGEE in the germline V gene. The CDR3 runs to 16 residues. CDR3 coding DNA: TGTGCCAGCAGCCCCCAGGGACAGGGGACAACCGGGGAGCTGTTTTTT. It encodes CASSPQGQGTTGELFF.

The rearrangement uses TRBV14 and TRBJ2-1, with 9 bases that match TRBD2. The germline CDR1 and CDR2 sequences are SGHDN and FVKESK. This CDR3 has 17 residues. The V segment lost 3 bases and the J segment 7 bases; nucleotides outside the gene matches: 13. The CDR3 nucleotides read TGTGCCAGCAGCCACCAGGGAGGAGCGGGAGGAGGGAATGAGCAGTTCTTC. It specifies CASSHQGGAGGGNEQFF.

The CDR3 coding sequence is TGTGCCAGCAGCCCCGAGGGGGATCGGGGCTACACCTTC. Translation: CASSPEGDRGYTF. The rearrangement links TRBV5-4 to TRBJ1-2; D may be TRBD1 (6 bases). Germline V gene sequence: CDR1 SGHNT, CDR2 YYREEE (reference sequence). The CDR3 spans 13 residues. Trimming pared 4 bases from V and 8 bases from J, leaving 15 bases between.

The chain couples TRBV21-1 to TRBJ2-4; TRBD2 was called by the table and not checked on the DNA. TRBV21-1 represents a pseudogene. CDR3 length: 15 amino acids. Here the CDR3 DNA reads TGTGCCAGCAACCCACCTGGACTAGCCAAAAACATTCAGTACTTC. This encodes CASNPPGLAKNIQYF.

The chain joins TRBV27 to TRBJ1-1, with D perhaps TRBD1 (6 bases). Per germline, CDR1 MNHEY and CDR2 SMNVEV (reference sequence). With 2 bases removed from V and 2 bases from J, the gap between germline ends came to 12 bases. The CDR3 runs 15 residues. This chain's CDR3 is CASSLTPGANTEAFF. The DNA for the CDR3 is TGTGCCAGCAGTTTAACGCCGGGGGCAAACACTGAAGCTTTCTTT.

The J gene is TRBJ1-2, the V gene TRBV30; D uncertain. This CDR3 is built from 15 residues. Deletions cut 1 base from V and 2 bases from J, with 14 bases between. Germline V CDR1 and CDR2: GTSNPN, SVGIG (reference sequence). CDR3: CAWSAVNRPNYGYTF. The CDR3 DNA follows: TGTGCCTGGAGTGCCGTAAACCGCCCGAACTATGGCTACACCTTC.

The chain joins TRBV7-9 to TRBJ2-5, with D hard to call. Trimming pared 6 bases from V and 5 bases from J, leaving 13 bases between. From germline, CDR1 is SEHNR and CDR2 FQNEAQ (reference sequence). The CDR3 covers 13 residues. CDR3 loop: CASRRTPLETQYF. For the CDR3, the DNA is TGTGCCAGCAGGCGTACTCCGCTTGAGACCCAGTACTTC.

The chain employs TRBV9 and TRBJ1-1, with 10 bases identical to TRBD1. Germline V gene sequence: CDR1 SGDLS, CDR2 YYNGEE. Unmatched junction bases numbered 2, after V lost 5 bases and J lost 1 base. The CDR3 contains 14 residues. CDR3: CASSRQGANTEAFF. In nucleotides, the CDR3 is TGTGCCAGCAGTCGACAGGGGGCGAACACTGAAGCTTTCTTT.

This clone came up once. This sequence joins TRBV2 and TRBJ1-5, with 8 bases identical to TRBD1. The CDR3 is made up of 14 amino acids. V was clipped by 6 bases and J by 1 base; unmatched bases: 2. The germline CDR1 and CDR2 sequences are SNHLY and FYNNEI. The CDR3 here is CASRDRVSNQPQHF. The DNA of the CDR3 is TGTGCCAGCAGGGACAGGGTCAGCAATCAGCCCCAGCATTTT.

This clone was counted a few times. The rearrangement links TRBV19 to TRBJ1-1; D is uncertain. Per the germline V gene, CDR1 is LNHDA and CDR2 is SQIVND (reference sequence). Trimming removed 6 bases from V and 3 bases from J, with 8 bases in between. The CDR3 runs 12 residues. CDR3 in DNA: TGTGCCAGTAGACGGGAGTACACTGAAGCTTTCTTT. Translating gives CASRREYTEAFF.

The chain is built from TRBV7-2 and TRBJ2-5; 9 nucleotides agree with TRBD2. Germline CDR1 SGHTA, CDR2 FQGNSA. The ends lost 1 base at V and 1 base at J; junction bases unmatched: 4. The CDR3 runs to 16 residues. The CDR3 here is CASSLDSGRRQETQYF. DNA for the CDR3: TGTGCCAGCAGCTTAGACAGCGGGAGGCGCCAAGAGACCCAGTACTTC.

The chain is built from TRBV2 and TRBJ1-5; possible D gene TRBD1, 6 bases. From germline, CDR1 is SNHLY and CDR2 FYNNEI. This CDR3 comprises 13 residues. Trimming removed 3 bases at V and 6 bases at J, with 9 bases between. The DNA for the CDR3 is TGTGCCAGCAGTGACTGGGGGGCTCAGCCCCAGCATTTT. Encoded protein: CASSDWGAQPQHF. The entire variable domain, with the rest obtained from reference TRBV2 and TRBJ1-5, is as follows: EPEVTQTPSHQVTQMGQEVILRCVPISNHLYFYWYRQILGQKVEFLVSFYNNEISEKSEIFDDQFSVERPDGSNFTLKIRSTKLEDSAMYFCASSDWGAQPQHFGDGTRLSIL.

This chain joins TRBV5-4 and TRBJ2-7; the match to TRBD2 covers 13 bases. The length of the CDR3 is 16 residues. Germline CDR1 and CDR2: SGHNT and YYREEE (reference sequence). Losses at the gene ends were 1 base for V and 6 bases for J; bases not matched to a gene: 7. The CDR3 region is CASSLMTSGRHSEQYF. The CDR3 DNA reads as TGTGCCAGCAGCTTGATGACTAGCGGGAGGCATTCCGAGCAGTACTTC.

This clone was counted only a few times. V is TRBV23-1 and J is TRBJ1-1; no clear D. TRBV23-1 is an ORF, and what it does is uncertain. The CDR3 has 15 residues. V was pared by 7 bases and J by 0 bases, with 15 bases between. CDR3 in amino acids: CASITYSPLNTEAFF. The CDR3 nucleotides read TGCGCCAGCATTACCTACTCTCCTCTGAACACTGAAGCTTTCTTT.

This clone was recorded only once. The chain employs TRBV11-2 and TRBJ1-2, with TRBD1 as a possible D gene (5 bases). Trimming took off 1 base at V and 6 bases at J, with 15 bases between the two ends. The CDR3 has 15 residues. Germline V CDR1 and CDR2: SGHAT, FQNNGV. The CDR3 reads CASSLVSRVEHGYTF. CDR3 DNA sequence: TGTGCCAGCAGCTTAGTATCCAGGGTCGAGCATGGCTACACCTTC.

This clone is a singleton in its sample. J is TRBJ2-5 and V is TRBV5-4; a possible D gene is TRBD1 (9 bases). This CDR3 is built from 16 residues. Per the germline V gene, CDR1 is SGHNT and CDR2 is YYREEE (reference sequence). Deletions cut 4 bases from V and 5 bases from J, with 21 bases between. The CDR3 loop is CASSPSGGTGRETQYF. The CDR3 DNA reads as TGTGCCAGCAGCCCCTCGGGGGGGACAGGGAGGGAGACCCAGTACTTC. The variable domain in full, completed from reference TRBV5-4 and TRBJ2-5, reads ETGVTQSPTHLIKTRGQQVTLRCSSQSGHNTVSWYQQALGQGPQFIFQYYREEENGRGNFPPRFSGLQFPNYSSELNVNALELDDSALYLCASSPSGGTGRETQYFGPGTRLLVL.

The genes are TRBV29-1 and TRBJ2-7; the D call may be TRBD1 or TRBD2 (5 bases each). The germline V gene encodes CDR1 SQVTM and CDR2 ANQGSEA. Trimming removed 4 bases from V and 0 bases from J, with 13 bases in between. This CDR3 has 14 residues. Here the CDR3 DNA reads TGCAGCGTTGCTGGACTCGACAGCTCCTACGAGCAGTACGTC. Its translation: CSVAGLDSSYEQYV.

V gene TRBV7-2 combines with J gene TRBJ2-3, with D possibly matching TRBD1 (6 bases). V lost 6 bases, J lost 6 bases, and 10 bases lay in between. The CDR3 consists of 12 residues. Germline values: CDR1 SGHTA, CDR2 FQGNSA. CDR3 coding DNA: TGTGCCAGCAGTTACAGGGATGATACGCAGTATTTT. Translating it yields CASSYRDDTQYF.

The chain links TRBV10-1 to TRBJ1-5; D unresolved. Per the germline V gene, CDR1 is WNHNN and CDR2 is SYGVQD (reference sequence). With 2 bases removed from V and 6 bases from J, the gap between germline ends came to 5 bases. CDR3 length equals 12 residues. This CDR3 is CASSEVGQPQHF. CDR3 nucleotide sequence: TGCGCCAGCAGTGAGGTGGGTCAGCCCCAGCATTTT.

This sequence joins TRBV11-3 and TRBJ2-1; 8 nucleotides agree with TRBD2. Looked up from germline, CDR1 is SGHNT and CDR2 is YENEEA. J was trimmed by 12 bases and V by 5 bases; bases with no gene match: 3. This CDR3 region has 11 residues. Here the CDR3 reads CASSISGAQFF. The DNA of the CDR3 is TGTGCCAGCAGCATTAGCGGGGCGCAGTTCTTC.

The genes are TRBV6-5 and TRBJ2-1; 10 positions match TRBD2. Trimming at V came to 2 bases and at J to 12 bases, leaving 7 bases not matched to a gene. CDR1 MNHEY and CDR2 SVGAGI come from the germline V gene. The CDR3 is 14 residues long. CDR3 in DNA: TGTGCCAGCAGTTACGGGAGTGTAGCGGGAGGGCAGTTCTTC. Translating gives CASSYGSVAGGQFF.